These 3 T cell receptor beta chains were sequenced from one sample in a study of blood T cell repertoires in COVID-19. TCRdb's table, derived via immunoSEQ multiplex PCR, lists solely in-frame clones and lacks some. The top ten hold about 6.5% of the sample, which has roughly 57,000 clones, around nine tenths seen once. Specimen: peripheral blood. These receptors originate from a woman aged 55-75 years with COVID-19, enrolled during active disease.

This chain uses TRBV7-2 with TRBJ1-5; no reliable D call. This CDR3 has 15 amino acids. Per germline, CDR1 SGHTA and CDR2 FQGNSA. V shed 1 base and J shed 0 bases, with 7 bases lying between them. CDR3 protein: CASSLGVDSNQPQHF. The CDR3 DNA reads TGTGCCAGCAGCTTAGGCGTCGATAGCAATCAGCCCCAGCATTTT.

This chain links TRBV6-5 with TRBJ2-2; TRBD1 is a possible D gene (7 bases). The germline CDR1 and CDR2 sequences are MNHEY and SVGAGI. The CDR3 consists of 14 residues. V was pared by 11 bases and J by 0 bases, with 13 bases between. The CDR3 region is CASVRGANTGELFF. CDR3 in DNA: TGTGCCTCAGTCAGGGGGGCGAACACCGGGGAGCTGTTTTTT.

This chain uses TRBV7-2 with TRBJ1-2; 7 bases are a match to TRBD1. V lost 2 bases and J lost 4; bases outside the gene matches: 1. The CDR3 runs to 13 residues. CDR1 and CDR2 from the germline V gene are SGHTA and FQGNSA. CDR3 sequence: CASSLRTGYGYTF. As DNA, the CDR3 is TGTGCCAGCAGCTTAAGGACAGGCTATGGCTACACCTTC.